The clone carrying this T cell receptor (beta chain) has just one count. Antigen specificity is unknown. The record originates from a study of STAT3 mutations in large granular lymphocyte leukemia. Turning to the study itself: Over half of T-LGLL patients had one or more immunosuppressive regimens. The study's findings and limits: At least one immunodominant TCR beta clonotype appeared in every T-cell large granular lymphocyte leukemia patient. Treatment regimens differed across patients between samplings. In some patients, a small highly pathogenic clone possibly went undetected.

The CDR3 length is 15 residues. Trimming removed 7 bases from V and 4 bases from J; junction bases left unmatched: 12. Germline V gene lookup returns CDR1 LNHDA and CDR2 SQIVND (reference sequence). Method: immunoSEQ multiplex PCR; TCRdb's copy keeps in-frame clones and lacks some. The table has 40,000 to 50,000 clones, 80% to 85% seen once. This clonotype was sampled from a human donor with T large granular lymphocyte leukemia. Some clones in this sample may be carry-over from other donors' samples. Sequencing was carried out using PBMCs. V gene TRBV19 combines with J gene TRBJ1-2, with 7 nucleotides matching TRBD1. The CDR3 region is CASKDRQFAAYGYTF. CDR3 DNA: TGTGCCAGTAAGGACAGGCAATTTGCGGCCTATGGCTACACCTTC.